This passage covers 20 T cell receptor beta chains from one sample sequenced in a study of cytomegalovirus exposure and HLA in healthy donors. This PCR relied on a set of 60 Vbeta primers and 13 Jbeta primers. TCRdb's copy holds only in-frame clones and misses some; the assay was immunoSEQ multiplex PCR. Among more than 90,000 clones, 73% were seen once, and the ten largest hold roughly 0.92%. The sample was PBMCs. The source is a woman under 40 in good health and CMV-seronegative.

This clone was observed a few times. This chain joins TRBV5-6 and TRBJ2-1, with 12 bases lining up with TRBD2. V lost 3 bases, J lost 9 bases, and 7 bases stayed unmatched. The germline V gene has CDR1 SGHDT and CDR2 YYEEEE. The length of the CDR3 is 15 residues. This CDR3 is CASSSSSGRAREQFF. CDR3 DNA sequence: TGTGCCAGCAGCTCCTCTAGCGGGAGGGCCCGTGAGCAGTTCTTC. The whole variable domain, filled in from reference TRBV5-6 and TRBJ2-1, reads DAGVTQSPTHLIKTRGQQVTLRCSPKSGHDTVSWYQQALGQGPQFIFQYYEEEERQRGNFPDRFSGHQFPNYSSELNVNALLLGDSALYLCASSSSSGRAREQFFGPGTRLTVL.

This rearrangement joins TRBV6-5 to TRBJ2-3; 9 positions agree with TRBD1. The germline CDR1 and CDR2 sequences are MNHEY and SVGAGI. This CDR3 has 15 amino acids. V shed 6 bases, J shed 1 base, and the junction held 5 bases outside the gene matches. The CDR3 coding sequence is TGTGCCAGCAGATCCCGGACAGGGGGCACAGATACGCAGTATTTT. Encoded protein: CASRSRTGGTDTQYF.

The chain couples TRBV6-1 to TRBJ1-1; 7 nucleotides agree with TRBD1. CDR3 size: 17 residues. The ends lost 4 bases at V and 0 bases at J; junction bases unmatched: 11. Germline CDR1 is MNHNS and CDR2 is SASEGT. CDR3 DNA: TGTGCCAGCAGTGCTCTGACAGGGACCCTCATGAACACTGAAGCTTTCTTT. It codes for CASSALTGTLMNTEAFF.

This chain links TRBV19 with TRBJ1-1; D call uncertain. This CDR3 spans 14 amino acids. Germline V CDR1 and CDR2: LNHDA, SQIVND (reference sequence). The germline V and J ends were trimmed by 3 bases and 3 bases, with 11 bases remaining between them. CDR3 sequence reads: CASSMSRRDTEAFF. The CDR3 DNA reads TGTGCCAGTAGTATGTCCAGACGGGACACTGAAGCTTTCTTT.

The chain is built from TRBV18 and TRBJ1-1; no reliable D call. The germline gives CDR1 KGHSH, CDR2 LQKENI. The CDR3 is 13 amino acids. V was pared by 0 bases and J by 6 bases, with 8 bases between. CDR3 region: CASSPPSGAEAFF. The CDR3 nucleotides are TGTGCCAGCTCACCACCCTCCGGGGCTGAAGCTTTCTTT.

The chain has TRBV6-5 and TRBJ1-6; no firm D call. Per germline, CDR1 MNHEY and CDR2 SVGAGI. V lost 2 bases and J 3 bases, leaving 8 bases between the germline ends. CDR3 length equals 15 residues. The DNA of the CDR3 is TGTGCCAGCAGTTACGGAGGCAGCTATAATTCACCCCTCCACTTT. Residues: CASSYGGSYNSPLHF.

The CDR3 DNA is TGTGCCAGCAGCTTGGTAGGGGATGCCTATGGCTACACCTTC. This codes for CASSLVGDAYGYTF. The chain has TRBV5-6 and TRBJ1-2; maybe TRBD1 (5 bases). This CDR3 has 14 residues. Germline V gene data show CDR1 as SGHDT and CDR2 as YYEEEE. V was cut by 0 bases and J by 4 bases, with 10 bases left in between.

J is TRBJ1-5 and V is TRBV6-5; weak D call: TRBD1 (5 bases). V shed 6 bases and J shed 9 bases, with 21 bases lying between them. CDR1 MNHEY and CDR2 SVGAGI come from the germline V gene. This CDR3 is 15 amino acids long. The CDR3 sequence: CASRPWDGGNGPQHF. The CDR3 bases are TGTGCCAGCAGGCCCTGGGACGGAGGGAACGGGCCCCAGCATTTT.

This chain connects TRBV28 to TRBJ1-4; 8 bases are a match to TRBD1. CDR1 and CDR2 (germline): MDHEN, SYDVKM. V was clipped by 6 bases and J by 5 bases; unmatched bases: 14. The CDR3 consists of 17 residues. The CDR3 nucleotides are TGTGCCAGCAGCGGGAGCCCCGGGACAGGAAGGAATGAAAAACTGTTTTTT. Its protein product is CASSGSPGTGRNEKLFF.

This clone was observed a few times. The chain uses TRBV5-8 and TRBJ1-1; 7 bases line up with TRBD1. Germline-derived CDR1 and CDR2 are SGHTS and YDEGEE. The CDR3 has 15 amino acids. Unmatched junction bases numbered 4, after V lost 0 bases and J lost 2 bases. CDR3 nucleotide sequence: TGTGCCAGCAGCTTGGAGGGGACAGCCAACACTGAAGCTTTCTTT. This sequence encodes CASSLEGTANTEAFF.

The CDR3 nucleotides read TGTGCCAGCAGTCAAAGGGGGGGTACGTGGAATGAGCAGTTCTTC. Its protein is CASSQRGGTWNEQFF. This chain uses TRBV6-5 with TRBJ2-1; TRBD2 is a possible D gene (7 bases). Germline V gene data show CDR1 as MNHEY and CDR2 as SVGAGI. The CDR3 runs 15 residues. Trimming stripped 5 bases from V and 7 bases from J, with 18 bases between.

This clone turned up a few times. The chain has TRBV6-6 and TRBJ1-1; 11 bases align to TRBD1. This CDR3 has 14 amino acids. The germline CDR1 and CDR2 sequences are MNHNY and SVGAGI (reference sequence). J lost 4 bases, V lost 6 bases, and 4 bases had no gene match. The DNA for the CDR3 is TGTGCCAGCAGGGGGACAGGGGGTAGCACTGAAGCTTTCTTT. Amino acid sequence: CASRGTGGSTEAFF.

The chain joins TRBV2 to TRBJ2-7, with 11 bases lining up with TRBD1. V lost 6 bases to trimming and J lost 6 bases; unmatched junction nucleotides: 10. CDR3 length equals 15 residues. CDR1 and CDR2 (germline): SNHLY, FYNNEI. CDR3 sequence: CASSLGQGVFSEQYF. DNA of the CDR3: TGTGCCAGCAGCCTGGGACAGGGGGTTTTTAGCGAGCAGTACTTC.

This chain links TRBV2 with TRBJ1-5, with D unclear. CDR3 size: 15 residues. V was shortened by 3 bases and J by 1 base, with 10 bases between the two germline ends. Germline V lookup: CDR1 SNHLY, CDR2 FYNNEI. In nucleotides, the CDR3 is TGTGCCAGCAGTGAGGGGAGAACAAGCAATCAGCCCCAGCATTTT. Translation gives CASSEGRTSNQPQHF.

V and J are TRBV29-1 and TRBJ2-7; TRBD1 matches 11 bases. The CDR3 length is 13 residues. The V gene's germline CDR1 is SQVTM and CDR2 ANQGSEA. J lost 3 bases, V lost 6 bases, and 4 bases had no gene match. The CDR3 nucleotides are TGCAGCGTCCTCGGGACAGGGGGCTACGAGCAGTACTTC. Encoded protein: CSVLGTGGYEQYF.

The rearrangement uses TRBV5-1 and TRBJ2-2; TRBD1 agrees at 12 bases. J lost 2 bases, V lost 2 bases, and 1 base had no gene match. The CDR3 spans 16 residues. Germline V gives CDR1 SGHRS, CDR2 YFSETQ. CDR3 bases: TGCGCCAGCAGCTTTGGGACAGGGGGCAACACCGGGGAGCTGTTTTTT. The encoded protein is CASSFGTGGNTGELFF.

The rearrangement uses TRBV2 and TRBJ1-1; a weak D match, TRBD1 (6 bases). Germline values: CDR1 SNHLY, CDR2 FYNNEI. Trimming shortened V by 6 bases and J by 8 bases, and 13 bases separated the two germline ends. This CDR3 region has 12 residues. CDR3 in amino acids: CASRETGGEAFF. The CDR3 DNA reads as TGTGCCAGCAGAGAGACAGGCGGAGAAGCTTTCTTT.

This clone was counted a single time. This rearrangement joins TRBV6-5 to TRBJ1-1; D remains ambiguous. V lost 2 bases and J lost 5, with 9 bases in between. The V gene's germline CDR1 is MNHEY and CDR2 SVGAGI. The CDR3 totals 13 residues. CDR3 nucleotides: TGTGCCAGCAGTTACGAGTCCCAAACTGAAGCTTTCTTT. Its protein is CASSYESQTEAFF.

The V and J genes are TRBV27 and TRBJ1-2, with TRBD1 matching over 7 bases. CDR3 size: 13 residues. Germline loops: CDR1 MNHEY, CDR2 SMNVEV (reference sequence). The V segment lost 5 bases and the J segment 9 bases; nucleotides outside the gene matches: 9. CDR3 loop: CASSTGVWGSYTF. The CDR3 DNA is TGTGCCAGCAGTACAGGGGTTTGGGGGAGCTACACCTTC.

The V gene is TRBV6-5, the J gene TRBJ1-1; 7 nucleotides align to TRBD1. CDR3 length: 12 amino acids. The ends lost 5 bases at V and 8 bases at J; junction bases unmatched: 5. Germline V gene sequence: CDR1 MNHEY, CDR2 SVGAGI. The CDR3 reads CASSRTGREAFF. As DNA, the CDR3 is TGTGCCAGCAGTCGGACAGGCCGAGAAGCTTTCTTT.